This T cell receptor beta chain was identified in a study of regulatory T cells in long-lasting Graves disease. Time point indicated: persistent/refractory GD, antithyroid drugs over 5 years with positive TRAb. After RNA was extracted from PBMCs, the TCR library was made from it. In this sample, this clonotype turned up a few times. V was cut by 7 bases and J by 2 bases, with 6 bases left in between. This CDR3 region has 11 residues. Per the germline V gene, CDR1 is MGHDK and CDR2 is SYGVNS. iRepertoire HTBI primers and Arm-PCR of CDR3 regions built TCR beta libraries. TCRdb ran MiXCR on the multiplex PCR reads and lists one entry per CDR3 protein. The repertoire consists of hundreds of thousands of distinct CDR3 sequences, with around a fifth occurring once and the leading ten covering just under 30%.

The chain employs TRBV25-1 and TRBJ2-7; D not certain. This material consisted of peripheral blood mononuclear cells (PBMCs), taken when the disease was refractory, from a patient treated with antithyroid drugs. The sequence was collected from a female donor with Graves disease. The CDR3 DNA follows: TGTGCCAGCACCGAAGCCTACGAGCAGTACTTC. Translated, it gives CASTEAYEQYF.